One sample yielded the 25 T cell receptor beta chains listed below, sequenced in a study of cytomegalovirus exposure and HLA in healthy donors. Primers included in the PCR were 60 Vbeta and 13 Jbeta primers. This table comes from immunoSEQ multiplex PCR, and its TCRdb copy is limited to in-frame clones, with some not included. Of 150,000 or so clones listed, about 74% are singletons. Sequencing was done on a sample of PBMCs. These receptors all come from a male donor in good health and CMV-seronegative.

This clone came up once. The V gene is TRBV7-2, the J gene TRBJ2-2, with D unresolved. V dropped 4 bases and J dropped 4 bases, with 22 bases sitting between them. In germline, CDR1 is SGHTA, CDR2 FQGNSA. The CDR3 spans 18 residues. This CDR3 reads CASSSTPTTFNPTGELFF. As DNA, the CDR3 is TGTGCCAGCAGCTCGACCCCCACTACCTTTAATCCCACCGGGGAGCTGTTTTTT.

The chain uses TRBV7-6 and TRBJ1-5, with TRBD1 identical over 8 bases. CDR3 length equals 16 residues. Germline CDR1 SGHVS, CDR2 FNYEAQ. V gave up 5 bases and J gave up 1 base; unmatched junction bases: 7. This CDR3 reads CASSTGDRGSNQPQHF. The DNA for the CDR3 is TGTGCCAGCAGCACAGGAGACAGGGGAAGCAATCAGCCCCAGCATTTT.

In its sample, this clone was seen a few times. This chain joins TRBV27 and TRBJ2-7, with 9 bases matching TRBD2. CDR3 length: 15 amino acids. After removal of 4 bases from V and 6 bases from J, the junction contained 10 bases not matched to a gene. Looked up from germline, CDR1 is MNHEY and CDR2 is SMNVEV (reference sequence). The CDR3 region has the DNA TGTGCCAGCAGTTCCCCCGGGACTAGCTTATTCGAGCAGTACTTC. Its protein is CASSSPGTSLFEQYF.

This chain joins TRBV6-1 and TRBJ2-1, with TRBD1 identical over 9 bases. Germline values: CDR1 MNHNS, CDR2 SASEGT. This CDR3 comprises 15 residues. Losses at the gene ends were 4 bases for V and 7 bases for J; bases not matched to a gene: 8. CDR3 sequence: CASSVQGATGNEQFF. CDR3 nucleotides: TGTGCCAGCAGTGTACAGGGGGCGACGGGGAATGAGCAGTTCTTC.

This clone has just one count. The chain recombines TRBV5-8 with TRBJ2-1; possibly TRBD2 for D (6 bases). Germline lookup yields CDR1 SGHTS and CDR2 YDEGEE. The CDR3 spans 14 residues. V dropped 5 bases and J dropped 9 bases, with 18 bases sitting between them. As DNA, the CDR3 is TGTGCCAGCAGTCCCGGGAGTCGGAGAGGTGAGCAGTTCTTC. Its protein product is CASSPGSRRGEQFF. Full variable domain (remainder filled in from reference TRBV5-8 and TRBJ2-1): EAGVTQSPTHLIKTRGQQATLRCSPISGHTSVYWYQQALGLGLQFLLWYDEGEERNRGNFPPRFSGRQFPNYSSELNVNALELEDSALYLCASSPGSRRGEQFFGPGTRLTVL.

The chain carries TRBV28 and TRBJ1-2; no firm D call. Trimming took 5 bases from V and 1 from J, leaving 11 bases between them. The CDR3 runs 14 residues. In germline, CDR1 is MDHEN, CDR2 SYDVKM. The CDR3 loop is CASSGGGYNYGYTF. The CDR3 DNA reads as TGTGCCAGCAGTGGCGGTGGGTATAACTATGGCTACACCTTC.

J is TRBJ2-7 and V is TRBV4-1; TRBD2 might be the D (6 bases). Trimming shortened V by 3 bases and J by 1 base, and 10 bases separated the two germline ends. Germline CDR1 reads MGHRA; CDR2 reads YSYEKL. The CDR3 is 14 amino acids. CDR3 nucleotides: TGCGCCAGCAGCCAGCCTGGGGGGTCCTACGAGCAGTACTTC. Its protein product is CASSQPGGSYEQYF.

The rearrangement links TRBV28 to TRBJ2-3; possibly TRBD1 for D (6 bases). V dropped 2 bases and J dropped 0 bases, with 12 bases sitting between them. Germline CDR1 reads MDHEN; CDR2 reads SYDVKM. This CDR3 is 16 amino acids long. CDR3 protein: CASSLLGAISTDTQYF. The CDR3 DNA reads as TGTGCCAGCAGTTTACTGGGGGCGATAAGCACAGATACGCAGTATTTT. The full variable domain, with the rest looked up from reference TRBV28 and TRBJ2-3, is DVKVTQSSRYLVKRTGEKVFLECVQDMDHENMFWYRQDPGLGLRLIYFSYDVKMKEKGDIPEGYSVSREKKERFSLILESASTNQTSMYLCASSLLGAISTDTQYFGPGTRLTVL.

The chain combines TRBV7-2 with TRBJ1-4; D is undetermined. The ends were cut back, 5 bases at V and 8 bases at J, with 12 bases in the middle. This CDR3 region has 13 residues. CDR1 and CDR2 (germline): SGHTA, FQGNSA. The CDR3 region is CASSLREPEKLFF. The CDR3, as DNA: TGTGCCAGCAGCCTCCGGGAACCCGAAAAACTGTTTTTT. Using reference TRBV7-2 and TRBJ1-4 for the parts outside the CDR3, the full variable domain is GAGVSQSPSNKVTEKGKDVELRCDPISGHTALYWYRQSLGQGLEFLIYFQGNSAPDKSGLPSDRFSAERTGGSVSTLTIQRTQQEDSAVYLCASSLREPEKLFFGSGTQLSVL.

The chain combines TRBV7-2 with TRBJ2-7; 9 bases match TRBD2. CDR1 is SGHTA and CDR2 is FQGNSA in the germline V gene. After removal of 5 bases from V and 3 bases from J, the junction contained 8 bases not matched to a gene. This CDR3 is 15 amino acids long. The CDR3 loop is CASSLRLAEDYEQYF. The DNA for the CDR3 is TGTGCCAGCAGCCTCCGACTAGCGGAGGACTACGAGCAGTACTTC.

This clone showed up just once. CDR3 DNA: TGTGCCAGCAGCTTAAGTCCTAATAAAGAGACCCAGTACTTC. Encoded protein: CASSLSPNKETQYF. The rearrangement joins TRBV7-9 to TRBJ2-5; unclear D gene. The length of the CDR3 is 14 residues. The germline V and J ends were trimmed by 2 bases and 3 bases, with 10 bases remaining between them. Germline CDR1 and CDR2: SEHNR and FQNEAQ (reference sequence).

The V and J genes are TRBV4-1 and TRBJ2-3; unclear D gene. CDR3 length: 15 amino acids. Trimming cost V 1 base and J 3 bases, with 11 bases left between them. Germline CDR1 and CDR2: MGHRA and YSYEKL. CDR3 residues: CASSQGPRGTDTQYF. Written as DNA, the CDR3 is TGCGCCAGCAGCCAAGGCCCCCGCGGAACAGATACGCAGTATTTT.

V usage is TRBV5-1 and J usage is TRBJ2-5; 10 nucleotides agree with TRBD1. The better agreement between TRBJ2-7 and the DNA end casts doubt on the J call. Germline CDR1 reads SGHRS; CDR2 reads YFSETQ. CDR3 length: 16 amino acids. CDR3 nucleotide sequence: TGCGCCAGCAGCTTGGGAGGGACAGGGGCTTCCTACGAGCAGTACTTC. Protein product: CASSLGGTGASYEQYF.

CDR3 DNA: TGTGCCAGCGGTCGGACAGGGAACTATGGCTACACCTTC. Amino acids: CASGRTGNYGYTF. The chain carries TRBV28 and TRBJ1-2; 8 bases map to TRBD1. This CDR3 spans 13 amino acids. V trimming: 8 bases; J trimming: 2 bases; junction bases outside the gene matches: 4. The V gene's germline CDR1 is MDHEN and CDR2 SYDVKM.

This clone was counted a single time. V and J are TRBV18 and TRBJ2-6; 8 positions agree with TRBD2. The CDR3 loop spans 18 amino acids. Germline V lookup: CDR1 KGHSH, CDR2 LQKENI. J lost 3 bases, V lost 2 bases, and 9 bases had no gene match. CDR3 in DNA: TGTGCCAGCTCACCAATTGGTATAGCGGGAAGTGGGGCCAACGTCCTGACTTTC. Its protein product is CASSPIGIAGSGANVLTF. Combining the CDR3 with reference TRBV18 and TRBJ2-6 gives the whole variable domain NAGVMQNPRHLVRRRGQEARLRCSPMKGHSHVYWYRQLPEEGLKFMVYLQKENIIDESGMPKERFSAEFPKEGPSILRIQQVVRGDSAAYFCASSPIGIAGSGANVLTFGAGSRLTVL.

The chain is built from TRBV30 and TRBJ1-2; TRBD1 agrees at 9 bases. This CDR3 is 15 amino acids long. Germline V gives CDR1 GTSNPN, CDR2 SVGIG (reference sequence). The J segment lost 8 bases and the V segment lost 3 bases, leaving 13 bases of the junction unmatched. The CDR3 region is CAWSPSGTGLNGYTF. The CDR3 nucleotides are TGTGCCTGGAGCCCCTCCGGGACAGGGTTAAACGGCTACACCTTC.

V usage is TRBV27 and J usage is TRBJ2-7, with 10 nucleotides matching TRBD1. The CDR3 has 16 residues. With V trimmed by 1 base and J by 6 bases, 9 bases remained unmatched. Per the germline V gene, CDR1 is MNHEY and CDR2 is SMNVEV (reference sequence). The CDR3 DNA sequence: TGTGCCAGCAGTTTATTGGGTTGGGGACAGGGGCTCGAGCAGTACTTC. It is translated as CASSLLGWGQGLEQYF.

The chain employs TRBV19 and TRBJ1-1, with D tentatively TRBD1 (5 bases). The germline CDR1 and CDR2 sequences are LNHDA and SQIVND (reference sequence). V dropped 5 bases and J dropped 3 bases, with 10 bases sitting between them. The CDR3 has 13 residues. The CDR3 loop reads CASSPGQYTEAFF. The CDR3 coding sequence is TGTGCCAGTAGTCCCGGACAATACACTGAAGCTTTCTTT.

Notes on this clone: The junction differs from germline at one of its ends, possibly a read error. Here the CDR3 reads CSSSLISGGAPSTDTQYF. DNA for the CDR3: TGTTCCAGCAGCTTAATTAGCGGGGGGGCCCCTAGCACAGATACGCAGTATTTT. This chain connects TRBV7-9 to TRBJ2-3, with 11 bases fitting TRBD2. The CDR3 has 18 residues. Germline V gene data show CDR1 as SEHNR and CDR2 as FQNEAQ (reference sequence).

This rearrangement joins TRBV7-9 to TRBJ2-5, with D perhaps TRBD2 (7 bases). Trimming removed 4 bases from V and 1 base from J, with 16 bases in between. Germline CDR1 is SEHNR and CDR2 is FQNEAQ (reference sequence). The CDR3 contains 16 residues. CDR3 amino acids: CASSSSGRGFQETQYF. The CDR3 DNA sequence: TGTGCCAGCAGCTCTTCGGGGAGGGGGTTCCAAGAGACCCAGTACTTC. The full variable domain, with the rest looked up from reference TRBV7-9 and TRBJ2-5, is DTGVSQNPRHKITKRGQNVTFRCDPISEHNRLYWYRQTLGQGPEFLTYFQNEAQLEKSRLLSDRFSAERPKGSFSTLEIQRTEQGDSAMYLCASSSSGRGFQETQYFGPGTRLLVL.

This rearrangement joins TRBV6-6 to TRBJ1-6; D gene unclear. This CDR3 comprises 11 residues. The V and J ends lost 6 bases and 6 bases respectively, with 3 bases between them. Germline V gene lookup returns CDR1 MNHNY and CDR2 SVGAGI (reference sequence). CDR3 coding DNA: TGTGCCAGCAGCAGTAATTCACCCCTCCACTTT. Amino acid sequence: CASSSNSPLHF.

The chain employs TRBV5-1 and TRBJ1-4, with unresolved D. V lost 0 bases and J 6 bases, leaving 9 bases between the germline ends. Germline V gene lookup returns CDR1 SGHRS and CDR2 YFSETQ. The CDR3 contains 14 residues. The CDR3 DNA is TGCGCCAGCAGCTTGGGGAGTTGGGATGAAAAACTGTTTTTT. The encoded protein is CASSLGSWDEKLFF.

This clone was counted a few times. CDR3 loop: CAWHHSGGYTF. CDR3 nucleotides: TGTGCCTGGCACCACTCAGGGGGCTACACCTTC. This chain links TRBV30 with TRBJ1-2; a possible D gene is TRBD1 (5 bases). Germline V gives CDR1 GTSNPN, CDR2 SVGIG (reference sequence). V lost 5 bases and J 8 bases, leaving 12 bases between the germline ends. The CDR3 runs 11 residues. Variable domain in full (rest from reference TRBV30 and TRBJ1-2): SQTIHQWPATLVQPVGSPLSLECTVEGTSNPNLYWYRQAAGRGLQLLFYSVGIGQISSEVPQNLSASRPQDRQFILSSKKLLLSDSGFYLCAWHHSGGYTFGSGTRLTVV.

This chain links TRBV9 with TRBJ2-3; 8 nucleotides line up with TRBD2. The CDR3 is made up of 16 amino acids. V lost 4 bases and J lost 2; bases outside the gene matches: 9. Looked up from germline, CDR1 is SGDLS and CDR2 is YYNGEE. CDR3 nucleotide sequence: TGTGCCAGCAGCCCTCGTGCTAGCGGGCTCACAGATACGCAGTATTTT. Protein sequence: CASSPRASGLTDTQYF.

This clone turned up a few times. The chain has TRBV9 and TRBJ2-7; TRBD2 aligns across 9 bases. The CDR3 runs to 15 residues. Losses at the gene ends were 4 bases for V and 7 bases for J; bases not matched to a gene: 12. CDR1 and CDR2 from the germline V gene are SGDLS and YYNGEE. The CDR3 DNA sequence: TGTGCCAGCAGCCAAGTAGCGGGAGTCACCACTGAGCAGTACTTC. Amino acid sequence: CASSQVAGVTTEQYF.